These 15 T cell receptor beta chains were sequenced from one sample in a study of esophageal squamous cell carcinoma under preoperative chemotherapy (dated by TCRdb to 2016 to 2019). The time point tag for this specimen amounts to: after preoperative PTX-NDP chemotherapy. The library was obtained by PCR. TCRdb names HiSeq X Ten as the instrument used. The raw public reads went through TCRdb reprocessing: fastp at Q25, MiXCR clone calling, in-frame beta chains kept. Entries are consolidated by CDR3 protein sequence, retaining the most common genes and DNA. The sample table records over 25,000 distinct CDR3 sequences; 50% to 60% of these occur just once. The top ten hold roughly 25% of the sample. Collection of the sample occurred from a patient given preoperative chemotherapy. These receptors were collected from a human donor with esophageal squamous cell carcinoma. The donor label of this sample is uncertain.

A remark on this clonotype: An end of the junction differs from the germline gene, which may be a read error. CDR3 sequence reads: CASSRLRAASTGALYF. Written as DNA, the CDR3 is TGTGCCAGCAGCCGCCTACGGGCGGCAAGCACCGGGGCGCTGTATTTT. The genes are TRBV7-8 and TRBJ2-2, with D perhaps matching TRBD1 or TRBD2 (5 bases each). The CDR3 covers 16 residues. From germline, CDR1 is SGHVS and CDR2 FQNEAQ.

The chain links TRBV7-2 to TRBJ1-4; D possibly corresponds to TRBD1 (6 bases). Germline values: CDR1 SGHTA, CDR2 FQGNSA. The CDR3 is 14 amino acids. V was trimmed by 5 bases and J by 5 bases, leaving 12 bases between them. The CDR3 DNA reads TGTGCCAGCAGCAAAGACAGGCTGAATGAAAAACTGTTTTTT. Its translation: CASSKDRLNEKLFF.

In the case of this clonotype: A junction boundary mismatches the germline segment, possibly from a read error. V and J are TRBV12-3 or TRBV12-4 and TRBJ2-4; 8 bases align to TRBD2. This CDR3 has 16 amino acids. CDR3 sequence reads: CASSVTGGGAKNTQYF. DNA for the CDR3: TGTGCCAGCAGTGTTACGGGGGGGGGAGCCAAAAACACTCAGTATTTC.

This rearrangement joins TRBV19 to TRBJ2-1, with 12 bases lining up with TRBD1. Gene TRBJ2-7 matches the end of the DNA better, so the J call may be wrong. The germline CDR1 and CDR2 sequences are LNHDA and SQIVND (reference sequence). CDR3 length: 15 amino acids. The CDR3 loop is CASTSGTGGYNEQYF. The DNA for the CDR3 is TGTGCCAGTACCTCCGGGACAGGGGGCTACAATGAGCAGTACTTC.

The table lists this clonotype with a few counts. V and J are TRBV7-3 and TRBJ2-4, with TRBD2 matching 8 bases. The end of the DNA is better explained by TRBJ2-3, so the J call may be wrong. This CDR3 spans 17 amino acids. Germline V gene data show CDR1 as SGHTA and CDR2 as FQGTGA. Written as DNA, the CDR3 is TGTGCCAGCAGCCTCAAACCGGGGCGGGGGGCCAAAAACACTCAGTATTTT. Translation gives CASSLKPGRGAKNTQYF.

The CDR3 bases are TGTGCCAGCAGCGGCCTAGGGGCTGTAAGCACAGGTGAGCTGTATTTT. Protein sequence: CASSGLGAVSTGELYF. The chain uses TRBV7-8 and TRBJ2-3; tentative D call: TRBD1 (5 bases). Germline assignment: CDR1 SGHVS and CDR2 FQNEAQ. Trimming shortened V by 5 bases and J by 14 bases, and 29 bases separated the two germline ends. The CDR3 has 16 residues.

This clonotype was found many times. This chain links TRBV28 with TRBJ2-1; D is perhaps TRBD2 (7 bases). Trimming took 4 bases from V and 1 from J, leaving 14 bases between them. The CDR3 is 16 amino acids. In germline, CDR1 is MDHEN, CDR2 SYDVKM. CDR3 coding DNA: TGTGCCAGCAGTTCCCCGGGGGGCCCTTCCTACAATGAGCAGTTCTTC. Translation: CASSSPGGPSYNEQFF.

The chain uses TRBV6-1 and TRBJ1-1, with no clear D. From germline, CDR1 is MNHNS and CDR2 SASEGT. The CDR3 sequence is 12 residues long. V lost 4 bases, J lost 2 bases, and 5 bases lay in between. CDR3 sequence reads: CASSVKNTEAFF. The CDR3 nucleotides are TGTGCCAGCAGTGTAAAAAACACTGAAGCTTTCTTT.

Worth noting for this clonotype: Mismatch with germline at one junction end may stem from a read error. The genes are TRBV11-2 and TRBJ2-4, with 7 nucleotides matching TRBD1. The CDR3 runs 13 residues. In germline, CDR1 is SGHAT, CDR2 FQNNGV. The CDR3 DNA is TGTGTCAGGGGGTTGGGAGCCAAAAACACTCAGTACTTT. Protein product: CVRGLGAKNTQYF.

This clonotype counts as medium-sized. V and J are TRBV12-3 or TRBV12-4 and TRBJ2-3; the D call may be TRBD1 or TRBD2 (7 bases each). The germline V and J ends were trimmed by 6 bases and 1 base, with 11 bases remaining between them. CDR3 length: 14 residues. In DNA form, the CDR3 reads TGTGCCAGCAGACCAGGGGGGGGCACAGATACGCAGTATTTT. As protein: CASRPGGGTDTQYF.

This clonotype was counted between two and nine times. The rearrangement uses TRBV7-9 and TRBJ2-3, with TRBD2 matching over 9 bases. The CDR3 is 15 amino acids. Germline CDR1 SEHNR, CDR2 FQNEAQ (reference sequence). The J segment lost 6 bases and the V segment lost 6 bases, leaving 10 bases of the junction unmatched. The chain's CDR3 is CASRTSGLGPDTQYF. DNA for the CDR3: TGTGCCAGCAGGACTAGCGGACTTGGTCCGGATACGCAGTATTTT.

CDR3 sequence: CASCLKLGRGAKNIQYF. The CDR3, as DNA: TGTGCCAGCTGCCTCAAACTGGGGCGGGGGGCCAAAAACATTCAGTACTTC. The gene calls are TRBV7-3 and TRBJ2-4; TRBD2 matches 7 bases. The germline CDR1 and CDR2 sequences are SGHTA and FQGTGA. CDR3 length: 17 amino acids. After removal of 8 bases from V and 1 base from J, the junction contained 14 bases not matched to a gene.

The J gene is TRBJ1-6, the V gene TRBV12-3 or TRBV12-4; 9 bases are shared with TRBD1. The CDR3 extends over 15 amino acids. Trimming cost V 6 bases and J 9 bases; bases outside gene matches: 9. The CDR3 nucleotides are TGTGCCAGCAGGGCCGGGACAGGGAATACTTCACCCCTCCACTTT. Translation gives CASRAGTGNTSPLHF.

Notes on this clonotype: The junction shows a germline mismatch at one end, possibly a read error. The rearrangement joins TRBV7-9 to TRBJ2-4, with D possibly called TRBD1 or TRBD2 (5 bases each). Germline CDR1 and CDR2: SEHNR and FQNEAQ (reference sequence). There are 15 residues in the CDR3. CDR3 loop: CGSGSGLGATNTQYF. The CDR3 DNA reads as TGTGGCAGCGGCTCGGGGCTGGGAGCCACAAACACGCAGTACTTT.

The rearrangement links TRBV12-3 or TRBV12-4 to TRBJ2-5; 9 bases agree with TRBD2. The J call is uncertain, as TRBJ2-1 better fits the DNA end. The length of the CDR3 is 16 residues. The chain's CDR3 is CASSLWAGGPVDEQFF. The CDR3 DNA follows: TGTGCCAGCAGTTTATGGGCGGGAGGGCCTGTGGATGAGCAGTTCTTC.